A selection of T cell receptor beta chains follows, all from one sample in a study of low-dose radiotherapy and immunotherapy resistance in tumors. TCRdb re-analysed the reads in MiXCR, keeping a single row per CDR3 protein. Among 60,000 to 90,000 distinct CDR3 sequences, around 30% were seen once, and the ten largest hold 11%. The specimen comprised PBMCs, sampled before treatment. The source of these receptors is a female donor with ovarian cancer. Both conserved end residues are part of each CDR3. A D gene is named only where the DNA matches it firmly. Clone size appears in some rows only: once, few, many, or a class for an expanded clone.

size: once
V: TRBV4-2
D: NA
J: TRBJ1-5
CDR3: CASSLRGPSQPQHF
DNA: TGTGCCAGCAGCCTTCGGGGGCCGAGTCAGCCCCAGCATTTT

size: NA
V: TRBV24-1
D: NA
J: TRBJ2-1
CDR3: CATSDGRYEQFF
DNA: TGTGCCACCAGTGATGGACGGTATGAGCAGTTCTTC

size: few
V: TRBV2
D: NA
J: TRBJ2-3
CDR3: CASSDLGGLTDTQYF
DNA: TGTGCCAGCAGTGACCTCGGGGGCCTCACAGATACGCAGTATTTT

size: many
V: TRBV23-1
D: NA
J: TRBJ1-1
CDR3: CASSQYRTANVEAFF
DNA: TGCGCCAGCAGTCAATACCGGACAGCAAATGTTGAAGCTTTCTTT

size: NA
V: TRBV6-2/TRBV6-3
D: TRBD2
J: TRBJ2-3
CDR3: CASKYKREDPRAQYF
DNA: TGTGCCAGCAAATACAAGCGGGAGGATCCTCGAGCGCAGTATTTT

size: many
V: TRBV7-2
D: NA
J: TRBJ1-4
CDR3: CASSTPRDITSGHEKLFF
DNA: TGTGCCAGCAGCACACCCCGGGACATCACTTCGGGGCACGAAAAACTGTTTTTT

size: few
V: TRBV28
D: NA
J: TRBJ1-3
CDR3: CASSATAGNTIYF
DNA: TGTGCCAGCAGTGCGACAGCTGGAAACACCATATATTTT

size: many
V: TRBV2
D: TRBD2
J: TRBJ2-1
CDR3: CASNSGGGDNEQFF
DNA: TGTGCCAGCAACAGCGGGGGGGGGGACAATGAGCAGTTCTTC

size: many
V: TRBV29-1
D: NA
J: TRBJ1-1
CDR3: CSVFLENPNTEAFF
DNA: TGCAGCGTTTTTTTAGAGAATCCGAACACTGAAGCTTTCTTT

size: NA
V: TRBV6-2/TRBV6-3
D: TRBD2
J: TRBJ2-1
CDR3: CASSYVGLAGSRNEQFF
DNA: TGTGCCAGCAGTTACGTAGGACTAGCGGGATCTCGCAATGAGCAGTTCTTC

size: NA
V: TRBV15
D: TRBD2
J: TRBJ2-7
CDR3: CATSASGAYEQYF
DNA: TGTGCCACCAGCGCTAGCGGGGCCTACGAGCAGTACTTC

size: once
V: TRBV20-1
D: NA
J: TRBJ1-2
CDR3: CSAEDRVPNYGYTF
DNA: TGCAGTGCGGAGGACCGAGTTCCTAACTATGGCTACACCTTC

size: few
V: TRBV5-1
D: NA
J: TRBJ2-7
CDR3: CASSVSGGGPYEQYF
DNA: TGCGCCAGCAGCGTATCAGGAGGAGGCCCCTACGAGCAGTACTTC